A single sample gave rise to the 27 T cell receptor beta chains below, sequenced in a study of early stage breast cancer tumors. The method was immunoSEQ multiplex PCR; TCRdb's version includes in-frame clones alone and lacks a portion of them. The profile shows about 50,000 clones, just under 80% of them singletons. The sample was blood. These TCRs come from a middle-aged person with breast cancer.

The J gene is TRBJ1-3, the V gene TRBV18; D not resolved. This CDR3 spans 16 amino acids. The V gene lost 3 bases and the J gene lost 2 bases, with 14 bases spanning the gap. CDR1 and CDR2 from the germline V gene are KGHSH and LQKENI. CDR3 loop: CASSPTRVPAGNTIYF. The CDR3, as DNA: TGTGCCAGCTCACCGACCCGGGTACCGGCTGGAAACACCATATATTTT.

The chain is built from TRBV7-8 and TRBJ2-3; D is possibly TRBD2 (6 bases). The length of the CDR3 is 15 residues. Germline V lookup: CDR1 SGHVS, CDR2 FQNEAQ. V dropped 4 bases and J dropped 0 bases, with 11 bases sitting between them. This CDR3 reads CASSSRSGSTDTQYF. For the CDR3, the DNA is TGTGCCAGCAGCTCCCGAAGCGGGAGCACAGATACGCAGTATTTT.

This clone was seen once. The V and J genes are TRBV5-1 and TRBJ2-7, with TRBD1 identical over 10 bases. J lost 6 bases, V lost 4 bases, and 10 bases had no gene match. The CDR3 length is 15 residues. CDR1 is SGHRS, CDR2 YFSETQ, per germline. The CDR3 protein is CASSPERGQGSEQYF. The DNA of the CDR3 is TGCGCCAGCAGCCCGGAAAGGGGACAGGGGAGCGAGCAGTACTTC. The whole variable domain, filled in from reference TRBV5-1 and TRBJ2-7, reads KAGVTQTPRYLIKTRGQQVTLSCSPISGHRSVSWYQQTPGQGLQFLFEYFSETQRNKGNFPGRFSGRQFSNSRSEMNVSTLELGDSALYLCASSPERGQGSEQYFGPGTRLTVT.

This chain links TRBV5-1 with TRBJ2-2; 10 bases fit TRBD2. The CDR3 consists of 17 residues. Germline-derived CDR1 and CDR2 are SGHRS and YFSETQ. The V segment lost 2 bases and the J segment 1 base; nucleotides outside the gene matches: 5. The CDR3 coding sequence is TGCGCCAGCAGCTTAAGCGGGAGGGCCATGAACACCGGGGAGCTGTTTTTT. Translated, it gives CASSLSGRAMNTGELFF.

The chain couples TRBV7-9 to TRBJ2-3, with D uncertain. This CDR3 contains 13 residues. The V end was cut by 1 base, the J end by 6 bases, with 8 bases between. Germline loops: CDR1 SEHNR, CDR2 FQNEAQ (reference sequence). CDR3 loop: CASSLVGGDTQYF. The CDR3 DNA sequence: TGTGCCAGCAGCTTAGTGGGCGGCGATACGCAGTATTTT.

This clone was recorded only once. The rearrangement uses TRBV29-1 and TRBJ1-4; D is uncertain. V was trimmed by 7 bases and J by 5 bases, leaving 8 bases between them. The CDR3 runs 11 residues. Germline V gene data show CDR1 as SQVTM and CDR2 as ANQGSEA. CDR3 DNA sequence: TGCAGCGCTCAAGGGAATGAAAAACTGTTTTTT. Protein sequence: CSAQGNEKLFF.

The table lists this clone with a few counts. This sequence joins TRBV6-5 and TRBJ2-2, with D maybe TRBD1 (5 bases). This CDR3 is built from 12 residues. Germline lookup yields CDR1 MNHEY and CDR2 SVGAGI. V shed 5 bases and J shed 7 bases, with 8 bases lying between them. The CDR3 DNA is TGTGCCAGCAGTCAAGACAGCGGGGAGCTGTTTTTT. Encoded protein: CASSQDSGELFF.

In its sample, this clone was seen a few times. V usage is TRBV11-2 and J usage is TRBJ2-7; weak D call: TRBD2 (6 bases). Trimming left V 7 bases short and J 2 bases short, with 12 bases between. From germline, CDR1 is SGHAT and CDR2 FQNNGV. The CDR3 length is 13 residues. This chain's CDR3 is CASTGLITYEQYF. CDR3 DNA: TGTGCCAGCACGGGACTTATAACCTACGAGCAGTACTTC.

The rearrangement uses TRBV7-9 and TRBJ2-3, with 8 bases that match TRBD1. Germline V lookup: CDR1 SEHNR, CDR2 FQNEAQ (reference sequence). With 5 bases clipped from V and 5 bases from J, the junction kept 15 bases outside the gene matches. The length of the CDR3 is 17 residues. Here the CDR3 DNA reads TGTGCCAGCAGCCCCCGGACAGGGCGGTCTTTGATAGATACGCAGTATTTT. Encoded protein: CASSPRTGRSLIDTQYF.

This clone was found a few times. This sequence joins TRBV23-1 and TRBJ1-2, with 10 bases that match TRBD1. TRBV23-1 is an ORF, and what it does is uncertain. This CDR3 is built from 14 residues. V lost 6 bases to trimming and J lost 7 bases; unmatched junction nucleotides: 8. Here the CDR3 reads CASRRGGQGSGYTF. CDR3 DNA: TGCGCCAGCAGACGAGGGGGACAGGGGTCTGGCTACACCTTC.

The chain carries TRBV27 and TRBJ2-1; 8 positions match TRBD2. Germline loops: CDR1 MNHEY, CDR2 SMNVEV (reference sequence). Unmatched junction bases numbered 11, after V lost 7 bases and J lost 6 bases. CDR3 length: 15 residues. The CDR3 DNA reads as TGTGCCAGCACAACCCGAGCGGGAGTCGGCAATGAGCAGTTCTTC. Translation: CASTTRAGVGNEQFF.

The chain employs TRBV10-1 and TRBJ2-1; TRBD2 agrees at 10 bases. The CDR3 contains 16 residues. V shed 4 bases and J 2 bases; nucleotides not matched to a gene: 5. The germline V gene has CDR1 WNHNN and CDR2 SYGVQD (reference sequence). The CDR3 loop reads CASSGGLAATYNEQFF. In DNA form, the CDR3 reads TGCGCCAGCAGTGGTGGACTAGCGGCGACCTACAATGAGCAGTTCTTC.

This chain connects TRBV19 to TRBJ1-3; 8 nucleotides line up with TRBD1. Unmatched junction bases numbered 0, after V lost 4 bases and J lost 4 bases. Germline V CDR1 and CDR2: LNHDA, SQIVND (reference sequence). The CDR3 has 13 amino acids. The CDR3 is CASSTGGGNTIYF. The CDR3 bases are TGTGCCAGTAGTACAGGGGGCGGAAACACCATATATTTT.

This clone was recorded a few times. The chain carries TRBV4-1 and TRBJ1-5; 8 nucleotides align to TRBD1. This CDR3 spans 16 amino acids. The junction had 7 bases not matched to a gene; V was cut back by 0 bases and J by 6 bases. Germline V gene sequence: CDR1 MGHRA, CDR2 YSYEKL. CDR3 residues: CASSQDFRTGFQPQHF. CDR3 nucleotide sequence: TGCGCCAGCAGCCAAGATTTTAGGACAGGGTTTCAGCCCCAGCATTTT.

The chain joins TRBV4-2 to TRBJ2-1; TRBD2 agrees at 12 bases. The CDR3 extends over 15 amino acids. V lost 4 bases and J lost 7; bases outside the gene matches: 5. Germline CDR1 and CDR2: LGHNA and YNFKEQ. The CDR3 DNA reads as TGTGCCAGCAGCCCGACTAGCGGGAGTCGTAATGAGCAGTTCTTC. As protein: CASSPTSGSRNEQFF.

The chain carries TRBV9 and TRBJ2-5; D is possibly TRBD1 or TRBD2 (6 bases each). This CDR3 spans 16 amino acids. The V gene lost 0 bases and the J gene lost 5 bases, with 17 bases spanning the gap. The germline CDR1 and CDR2 sequences are SGDLS and YYNGEE. CDR3 nucleotide sequence: TGTGCCAGCAGCGTAGGTAGGGGGGTGGCCAGGGAGACCCAGTACTTC. It specifies CASSVGRGVARETQYF.

The V and J genes are TRBV5-1 and TRBJ1-5; D not certain. Trimming took off 0 bases at V and 5 bases at J, with 9 bases between the two ends. The germline gives CDR1 SGHRS, CDR2 YFSETQ. This CDR3 has 14 amino acids. Written as DNA, the CDR3 is TGCGCCAGCAGCTTGGTGGCAGGAGATCAGCCCCAGCATTTT. This codes for CASSLVAGDQPQHF.

V gene TRBV21-1 combines with J gene TRBJ2-2; TRBD1, the D gene given by the table, was not confirmed from the DNA. TRBV21-1 is reported as a pseudogene. CDR3 size: 16 residues. The DNA for the CDR3 is TGTGCCAGCAGCCCCCGAAAGGGGCAGAACACCGGGGAGCTGTTTTTT. This translates into CASSPRKGQNTGELFF.

The chain has TRBV5-1 and TRBJ1-2; weak D call: TRBD1 (6 bases). Germline CDR1 is SGHRS and CDR2 is YFSETQ. The length of the CDR3 is 15 residues. The V end lost 0 bases, the J end lost 2 bases, and 11 bases lay between the germline ends. In DNA form, the CDR3 reads TGCGCCAGCAGCTTGGGTACAGGGAAGAACTATGGCTACACCTTC. As protein: CASSLGTGKNYGYTF.

The chain employs TRBV30 and TRBJ1-5; TRBD1 agrees at 9 bases. CDR3 length: 14 amino acids. The trim removed 1 base at V and 7 bases at J, leaving 5 bases unmatched. In germline, CDR1 is GTSNPN, CDR2 SVGIG (reference sequence). The CDR3 bases are TGTGCCTGGAGTGGGGGACAGGGTAGGCAGCCCCAGCATTTT. Amino acids: CAWSGGQGRQPQHF.

This clone was observed a single time. The chain has TRBV19 and TRBJ1-3; D remains ambiguous. CDR1 and CDR2 (germline): LNHDA, SQIVND (reference sequence). The V end was cut by 8 bases, the J end by 2 bases, with 10 bases between. There are 13 residues in the CDR3. The CDR3, as DNA: TGTGCCAGTGAGGGTATTCCTGGAAACACCATATATTTT. This codes for CASEGIPGNTIYF.

This chain's CDR3 is CASSSGGTEAFF. Written as DNA, the CDR3 is TGTGCCAGCAGCTCAGGGGGCACTGAAGCTTTCTTT. This chain links TRBV11-2 with TRBJ1-1; TRBD1 aligns across 7 bases. The V gene's germline CDR1 is SGHAT and CDR2 FQNNGV. There are 12 residues in the CDR3. The V segment lost 4 bases and the J segment 4 bases; nucleotides outside the gene matches: 0.

The rearrangement uses TRBV6-5 and TRBJ1-1; weak D call: TRBD1 (6 bases). Germline CDR1 and CDR2: MNHEY and SVGAGI. Trimming took off 5 bases at V and 1 base at J, with 8 bases between the two ends. The CDR3 covers 13 residues. The CDR3 region has the DNA TGTGCCAGCAGTGCCAGGGGGAACACTGAAGCTTTCTTT. Its translation is CASSARGNTEAFF.

V is TRBV7-8 and J is TRBJ2-2, with D maybe TRBD2 (6 bases). The CDR3 is 16 amino acids. V was shortened by 7 bases and J by 4 bases, with 19 bases between the two germline ends. Per the germline V gene, CDR1 is SGHVS and CDR2 is FQNEAQ. The CDR3 region has the DNA TGTGCCAGCACCCCTCCGGGAGACTCATTCACCGGGGAGCTGTTTTTT. Translating it yields CASTPPGDSFTGELFF. Full variable domain (remainder filled in from reference TRBV7-8 and TRBJ2-2): GAGVSQSPRYKVAKRGQDVALRCDPISGHVSLFWYQQALGQGPEFLTYFQNEAQLDKSGLPSDRFFAERPEGSVSTLKIQRTQQEDSAVYLCASTPPGDSFTGELFFGEGSRLTVL.

The chain couples TRBV29-1 to TRBJ1-1; D is ambiguous. The V and J ends lost 3 bases and 4 bases respectively, with 9 bases between them. CDR3 length: 12 amino acids. Germline loops: CDR1 SQVTM, CDR2 ANQGSEA. CDR3 nucleotides: TGCAGCGTTGAGGTTGAGGTCACTGAAGCTTTCTTT. Protein sequence: CSVEVEVTEAFF.

The table lists this clone with a few counts. The chain employs TRBV30 and TRBJ1-5; the D is unclear. The germline V and J ends were trimmed by 0 bases and 1 base, with 4 bases remaining between them. This CDR3 is built from 13 residues. Germline V CDR1 and CDR2: GTSNPN, SVGIG (reference sequence). CDR3 DNA: TGTGCCTGGAGTGTGGGGAGCAATCAGCCCCAGCATTTT. As protein: CAWSVGSNQPQHF.

This clone was detected a few times. The CDR3 protein is CSVTRILSNTEAFF. The CDR3 DNA sequence: TGCAGCGTTACCAGGATCCTATCGAACACTGAAGCTTTCTTT. This chain links TRBV29-1 with TRBJ1-1; D is unclear. The germline V gene encodes CDR1 SQVTM and CDR2 ANQGSEA. This CDR3 region has 14 residues. V dropped 5 bases and J dropped 1 base, with 14 bases sitting between them.